This T cell receptor beta chain was identified in a study of T cell clones after liver transplantation. About the research overall: At least one year of complete immunosuppression withdrawal without enzymes over twice normal defined tolerance.

The repertoire was sequenced with immunoSEQ multiplex PCR; TCRdb's copy has only in-frame clones and lacks some. The sample lists under 150,000 clones; 90% were seen once. Deletions cut 0 bases from V and 6 bases from J, with 15 bases between. The CDR3 has 15 residues. The germline gives CDR1 MNHNS, CDR2 SASEGT. The V gene is TRBV6-1, the J gene TRBJ2-7; D is unclear. The sequence derives from a human patient who received a liver transplant. The T cells may come from the graft donor. The sequencing used CD4+ T cells from blood, collected 12 months after liver transplant. Here the CDR3 DNA reads TGTGCCAGCAGTGAAGCGATCACTCCTCTGTTCGAGCAGTACTTC. Protein sequence: CASSEAITPLFEQYF.